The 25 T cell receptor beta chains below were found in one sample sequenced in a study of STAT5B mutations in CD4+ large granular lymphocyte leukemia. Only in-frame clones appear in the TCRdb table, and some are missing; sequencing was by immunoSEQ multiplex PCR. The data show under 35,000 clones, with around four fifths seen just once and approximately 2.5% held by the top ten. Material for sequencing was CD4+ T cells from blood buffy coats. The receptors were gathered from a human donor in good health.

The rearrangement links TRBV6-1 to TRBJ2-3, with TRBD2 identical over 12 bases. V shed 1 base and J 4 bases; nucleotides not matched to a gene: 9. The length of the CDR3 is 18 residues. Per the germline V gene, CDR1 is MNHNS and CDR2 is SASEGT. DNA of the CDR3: TGTGCCAGCAGTGAAGGTCGGACTAGCGGGACGATCGCAGATACGCAGTATTTT. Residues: CASSEGRTSGTIADTQYF.

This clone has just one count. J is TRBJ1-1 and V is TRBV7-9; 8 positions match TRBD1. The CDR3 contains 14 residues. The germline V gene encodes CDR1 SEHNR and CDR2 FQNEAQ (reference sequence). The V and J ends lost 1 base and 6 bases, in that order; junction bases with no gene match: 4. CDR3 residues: CASSLGGQAAEAFF. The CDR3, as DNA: TGTGCCAGCAGCTTAGGGGGACAGGCCGCTGAAGCTTTCTTT. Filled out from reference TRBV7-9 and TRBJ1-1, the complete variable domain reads DTGVSQNPRHKITKRGQNVTFRCDPISEHNRLYWYRQTLGQGPEFLTYFQNEAQLEKSRLLSDRFSAERPKGSFSTLEIQRTEQGDSAMYLCASSLGGQAAEAFFGQGTRLTVV.

The CDR3 sequence: CAIIGGPTNEKLFF. In DNA form, the CDR3 reads TGTGCCATCATTGGCGGCCCAACTAATGAAAAACTGTTTTTT. The chain has TRBV10-3 and TRBJ1-4; D not resolved. The CDR3 sequence is 14 residues long. Per germline, CDR1 ENHRY and CDR2 SYGVKD. Trimming pared 7 bases from V and 0 bases from J, leaving 9 bases between.

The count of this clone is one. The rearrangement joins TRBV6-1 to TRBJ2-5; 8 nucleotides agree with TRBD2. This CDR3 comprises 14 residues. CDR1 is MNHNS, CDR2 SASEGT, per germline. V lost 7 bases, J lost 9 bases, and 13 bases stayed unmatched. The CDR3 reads CASKVLSAGASQYF. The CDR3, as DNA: TGTGCCAGCAAAGTTCTGTCAGCGGGAGCCTCCCAGTACTTC.

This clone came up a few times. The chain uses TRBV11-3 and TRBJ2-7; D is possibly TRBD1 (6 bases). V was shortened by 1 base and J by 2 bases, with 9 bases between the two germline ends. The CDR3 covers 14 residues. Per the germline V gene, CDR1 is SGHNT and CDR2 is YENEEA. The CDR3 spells CASSLGRGTYEQYF. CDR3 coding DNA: TGTGCCAGCAGCTTAGGCAGGGGAACCTACGAGCAGTACTTC.

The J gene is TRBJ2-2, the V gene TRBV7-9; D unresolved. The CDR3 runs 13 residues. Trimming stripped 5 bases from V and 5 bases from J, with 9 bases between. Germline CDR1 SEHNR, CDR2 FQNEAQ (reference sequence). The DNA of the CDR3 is TGTGCCAGCAGCCTAAAGACGACCGGGGAGCTGTTTTTT. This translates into CASSLKTTGELFF.

The CDR3 DNA reads TGTGCCAGTAGTCCGCGCGGGACAGGCTACAATGAGCAGTTCTTC. Its protein product is CASSPRGTGYNEQFF. The chain employs TRBV19 and TRBJ2-1; 8 bases map to TRBD1. Germline CDR1 reads LNHDA; CDR2 reads SQIVND (reference sequence). The CDR3 sequence is 15 residues long. The ends lost 5 bases at V and 3 bases at J; junction bases unmatched: 6.

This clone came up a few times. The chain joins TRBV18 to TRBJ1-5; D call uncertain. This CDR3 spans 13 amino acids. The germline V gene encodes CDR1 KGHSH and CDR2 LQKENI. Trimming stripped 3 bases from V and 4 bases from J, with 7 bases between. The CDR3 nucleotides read TGTGCCAGCTCACCGTCGGGTAATCAGCCCCAGCATTTT. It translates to CASSPSGNQPQHF.

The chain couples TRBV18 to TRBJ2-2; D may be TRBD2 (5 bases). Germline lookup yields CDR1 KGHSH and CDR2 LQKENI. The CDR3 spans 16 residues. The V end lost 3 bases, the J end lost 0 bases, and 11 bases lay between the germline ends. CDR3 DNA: TGTGCCAGCTCACCGTCGCAGCGGACGAACACCGGGGAGCTGTTTTTT. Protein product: CASSPSQRTNTGELFF.

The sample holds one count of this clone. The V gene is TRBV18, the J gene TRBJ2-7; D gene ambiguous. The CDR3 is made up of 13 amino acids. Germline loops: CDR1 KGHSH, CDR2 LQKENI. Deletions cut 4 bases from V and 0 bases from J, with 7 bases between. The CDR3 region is CASSLAFSYEQYF. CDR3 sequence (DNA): TGTGCCAGCTCACTAGCCTTCTCCTACGAGCAGTACTTC. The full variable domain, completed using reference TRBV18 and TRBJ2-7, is NAGVMQNPRHLVRRRGQEARLRCSPMKGHSHVYWYRQLPEEGLKFMVYLQKENIIDESGMPKERFSAEFPKEGPSILRIQQVVRGDSAAYFCASSLAFSYEQYFGPGTRLTVT.

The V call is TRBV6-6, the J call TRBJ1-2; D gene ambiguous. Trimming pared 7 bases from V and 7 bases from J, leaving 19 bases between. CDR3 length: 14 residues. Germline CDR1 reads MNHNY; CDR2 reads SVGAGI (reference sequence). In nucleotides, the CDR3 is TGTGCCAGCATGGTGGTTATTGGGAATGCTGGCTACACCTTC. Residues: CASMVVIGNAGYTF.

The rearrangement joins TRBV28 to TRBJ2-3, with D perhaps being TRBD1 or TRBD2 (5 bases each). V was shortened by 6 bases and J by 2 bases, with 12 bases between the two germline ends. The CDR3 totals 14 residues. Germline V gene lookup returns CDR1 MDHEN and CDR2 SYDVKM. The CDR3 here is CASRDPGLTDTQYF. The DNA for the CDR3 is TGTGCCAGCAGAGACCCGGGGCTCACAGATACGCAGTATTTT.

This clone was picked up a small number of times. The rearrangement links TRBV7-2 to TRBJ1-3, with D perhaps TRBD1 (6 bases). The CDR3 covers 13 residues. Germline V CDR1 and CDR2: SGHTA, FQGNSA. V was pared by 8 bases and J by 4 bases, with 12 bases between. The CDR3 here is CASRTGTGNTIYF. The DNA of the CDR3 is TGTGCCAGCCGGACCGGGACAGGAAACACCATATATTTT.

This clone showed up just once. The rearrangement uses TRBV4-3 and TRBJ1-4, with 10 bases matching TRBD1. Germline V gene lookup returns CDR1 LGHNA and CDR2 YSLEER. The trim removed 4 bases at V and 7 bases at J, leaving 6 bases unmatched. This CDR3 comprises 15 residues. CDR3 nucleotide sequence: TGCGCCAGCAGCCGCCAGGACAGGGGGGTTGAAAAACTGTTTTTT. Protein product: CASSRQDRGVEKLFF.

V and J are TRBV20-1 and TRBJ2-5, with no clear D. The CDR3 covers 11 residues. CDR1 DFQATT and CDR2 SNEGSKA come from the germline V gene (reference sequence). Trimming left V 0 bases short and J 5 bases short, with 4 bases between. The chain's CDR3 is CSARDAETQYF. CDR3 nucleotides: TGCAGTGCTAGAGATGCGGAGACCCAGTACTTC.

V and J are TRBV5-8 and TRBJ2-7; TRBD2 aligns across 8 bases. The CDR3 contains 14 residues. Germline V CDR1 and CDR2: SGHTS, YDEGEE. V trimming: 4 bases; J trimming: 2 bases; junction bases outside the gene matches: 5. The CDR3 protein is CASSRGGGTYEQYF. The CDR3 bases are TGTGCCAGCAGCCGAGGCGGGGGGACCTACGAGCAGTACTTC.

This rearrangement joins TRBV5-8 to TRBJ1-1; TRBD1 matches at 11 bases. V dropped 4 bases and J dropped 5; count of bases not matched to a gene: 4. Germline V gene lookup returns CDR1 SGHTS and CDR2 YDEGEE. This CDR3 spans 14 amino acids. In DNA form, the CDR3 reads TGTGCCAGCAGCCGCGGGACAGGGGGTACTGAAGCTTTCTTT. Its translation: CASSRGTGGTEAFF.

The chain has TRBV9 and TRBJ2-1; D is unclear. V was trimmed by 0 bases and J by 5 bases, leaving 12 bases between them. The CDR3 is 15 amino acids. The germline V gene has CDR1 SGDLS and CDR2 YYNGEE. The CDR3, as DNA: TGTGCCAGCAGCGTAGCCGGGTCGCGGAACAATGAGCAGTTCTTC. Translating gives CASSVAGSRNNEQFF.

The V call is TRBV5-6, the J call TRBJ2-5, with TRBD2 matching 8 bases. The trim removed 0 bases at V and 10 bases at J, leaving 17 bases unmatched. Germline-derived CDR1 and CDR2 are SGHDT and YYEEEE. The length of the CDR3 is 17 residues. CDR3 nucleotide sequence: TGTGCCAGCAGCTTGGCCCTGGCACGCCTGTCGGGGGGGGACCAGTACTTC. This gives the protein CASSLALARLSGGDQYF.

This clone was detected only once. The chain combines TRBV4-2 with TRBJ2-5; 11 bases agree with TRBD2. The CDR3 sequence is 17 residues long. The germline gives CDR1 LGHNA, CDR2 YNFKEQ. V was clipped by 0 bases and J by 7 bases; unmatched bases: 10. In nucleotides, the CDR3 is TGTGCCAGCAGCCAAGATCCGGGGGTTAGCGGGGGGGTGACCCAGTACTTC. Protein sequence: CASSQDPGVSGGVTQYF.

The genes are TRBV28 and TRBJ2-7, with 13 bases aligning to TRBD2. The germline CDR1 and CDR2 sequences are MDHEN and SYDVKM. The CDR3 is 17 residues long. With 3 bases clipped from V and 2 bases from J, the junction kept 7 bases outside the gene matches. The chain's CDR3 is CASSLGTSGVFAYEQYF. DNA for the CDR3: TGTGCCAGCAGTTTGGGGACTAGCGGGGTCTTCGCCTACGAGCAGTACTTC.

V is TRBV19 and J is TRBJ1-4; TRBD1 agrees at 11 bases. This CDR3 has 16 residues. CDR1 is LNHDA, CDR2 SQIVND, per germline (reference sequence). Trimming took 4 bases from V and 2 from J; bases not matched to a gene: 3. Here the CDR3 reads CASSTGTGGTNEKLFF. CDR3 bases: TGTGCCAGTAGTACCGGGACAGGGGGGACTAATGAAAAACTGTTTTTT.

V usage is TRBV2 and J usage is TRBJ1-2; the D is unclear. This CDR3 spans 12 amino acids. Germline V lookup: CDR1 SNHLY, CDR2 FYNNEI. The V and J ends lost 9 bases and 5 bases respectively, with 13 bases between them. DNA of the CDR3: TGTGCCAGTCTCGACGGCAGTTATGGCTACACCTTC. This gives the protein CASLDGSYGYTF.

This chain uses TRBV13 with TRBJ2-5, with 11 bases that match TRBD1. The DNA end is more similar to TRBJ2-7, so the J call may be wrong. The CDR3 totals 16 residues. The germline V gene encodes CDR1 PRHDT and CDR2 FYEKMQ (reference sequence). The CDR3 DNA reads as TGTGCCAGCAGCTCTACCGGGACAGGGGGAATCTACGAGCAGTACTTC. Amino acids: CASSSTGTGGIYEQYF.

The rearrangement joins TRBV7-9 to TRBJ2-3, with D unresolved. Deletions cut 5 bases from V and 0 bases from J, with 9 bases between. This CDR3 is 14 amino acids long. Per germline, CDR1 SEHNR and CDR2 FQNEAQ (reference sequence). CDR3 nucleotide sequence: TGTGCCAGCAGCCTGTCGGACAGCACAGATACGCAGTATTTT. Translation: CASSLSDSTDTQYF.